Below, 3 T cell receptor beta chains from the same sample are listed, as sequenced in a study of long-term antiretroviral therapy in people with HIV. They ran version v3.0 of the immunoSEQ assay at survey level. TCRdb's table, derived via immunoSEQ multiplex PCR, lists solely in-frame clones and lacks some. The table lists tens of thousands of clones, approximately 78% of them singletons. Sequencing used unsorted PBMCs, obtained 1.5 years before starting antiretroviral therapy. These receptors all stem from a man aged 18 to 29 with HIV.

The chain combines TRBV15 with TRBJ1-2; 10 positions match TRBD1. The CDR3 consists of 16 residues. The germline V gene encodes CDR1 LNHNV and CDR2 YYDKDF (reference sequence). Germline trimming cut 3 bases from V and 3 bases from J; bases unmatched to any gene: 7. The CDR3 DNA sequence: TGTGCCACCAGCAGCCCCGGTGACAGGGGGCACTATGGCTACACCTTC. Encoded protein: CATSSPGDRGHYGYTF.

This chain links TRBV4-2 with TRBJ2-3; TRBD2 matches at 8 bases. Trimming removed 4 bases from V and 0 bases from J; junction bases left unmatched: 12. Germline CDR1 reads LGHNA; CDR2 reads YNFKEQ. This CDR3 region has 18 residues. The CDR3: CASSPLIGSGDSTDTQYF. The CDR3 nucleotides are TGTGCCAGCAGCCCGTTGATAGGTAGCGGGGATAGCACAGATACGCAGTATTTT.

The chain joins TRBV14 to TRBJ1-3; D gene unclear. The CDR3 is made up of 11 amino acids. CDR1 is SGHDN, CDR2 FVKESK, per germline. The ends were cut back, 5 bases at V and 4 bases at J, with 3 bases in the middle. CDR3 region: CASSSGNTIYF. The DNA for the CDR3 is TGTGCCAGCAGCTCAGGAAACACCATATATTTT.